This TCR beta chain was retrieved from a study of human T cells and chemical hapten exposure. About the study: Readings were taken at 6 days from patch tests that had applied 0.01% DPC to the upper back. Alopecia areata, totalis or universalis affected patients, mainly female.

Time point described: pre-sensitization, week 0. Indicated treatment: therapeutic diphenylcyclopropenone sensitization with weekly scalp DPC. MiXCR, applied by TCRdb to the RACE reads, yields one record per CDR3 protein. Among around 260,000 distinct CDR3 sequences listed, 7.5% to 9% were seen once. The CDR3 is 13 amino acids. CDR1 is SQVTM and CDR2 is ANQGSEA in the germline V gene. V was cut by 5 bases and J by 4 bases, with 14 bases left in between. This material consisted of whole blood, taken in connection with sensitization to the hapten diphenylcyclopropenone (DPC). The TCR comes from a woman in her forties with alopecia areata. Some clones in this sample may be carry-over from other donors' samples. The chain is built from TRBV29-1 and TRBJ2-5, with D tentatively TRBD1 (6 bases). The CDR3, as DNA: TGCAGCGTTAGGGACATCGGTGGAGAGACCCAGTACTTC. This translates into CSVRDIGGETQYF. Full variable domain (rest looked up from reference TRBV29-1 and TRBJ2-5): SAVISQKPSRDICQRGTSLTIQCQVDSQVTMMFWYRQQPGQSLTLIATANQGSEATYESGFVIDKFPISRPNLTFSTLTVSNMSPEDSSIYLCSVRDIGGETQYFGPGTRLLVL.